The 26 T cell receptor beta chains below all came from one sample that was sequenced in a study of identical twins. Using its own MiXCR run on the 5' RACE reads, TCRdb lists one record per CDR3 protein. The sample includes some 900,000 distinct CDR3 sequences, roughly an eighth of them seen just once. These data were also filed under a second study, of yellow fever vaccine responses in identical twins.

The specimen was PBMCs. The receptor source for this set is a woman aged 18-29 years in good health.

This clonotype has a count of ten or more. The chain joins TRBV10-2 to TRBJ2-3; weak D call: TRBD1 (7 bases). The germline V gene has CDR1 WSHSY and CDR2 SAAADI. CDR3 length: 12 amino acids. Trimming removed 10 bases from V and 2 bases from J, with 10 bases in between. The CDR3 sequence is CATGGNTDTQYF. The CDR3 coding sequence is TGCGCCACAGGGGGGAACACAGATACGCAGTATTTT.

The chain employs TRBV6-5 and TRBJ2-1, with 8 bases that match TRBD2. V lost 2 bases, J lost 9 bases, and 9 bases stayed unmatched. The germline CDR1 and CDR2 sequences are MNHEY and SVGAGI. The CDR3 runs to 15 residues. CDR3 amino acids: CASSYVVAGSVEQFF. CDR3 nucleotides: TGTGCCAGCAGTTACGTGGTAGCGGGAAGTGTTGAGCAGTTCTTC.

Many counts were recorded for this clonotype. The chain uses TRBV4-1 and TRBJ1-4; tentatively, D is TRBD1 (5 bases). V shed 4 bases and J shed 0 bases, with 9 bases lying between them. This CDR3 is built from 15 residues. Germline V gene sequence: CDR1 MGHRA, CDR2 YSYEKL. This CDR3 reads CASSRTTATNEKLFF. CDR3 DNA: TGCGCCAGCAGCCGGACAACTGCAACTAATGAAAAACTGTTTTTT.

The chain is built from TRBV20-1 and TRBJ2-3; D is possibly TRBD2 (5 bases). CDR1 is DFQATT, CDR2 SNEGSKA, per germline (reference sequence). This CDR3 contains 12 residues. The V end was cut by 4 bases, the J end by 1 base, with 6 bases between. Here the CDR3 reads CSAMRGTDTQYF. CDR3 nucleotide sequence: TGCAGTGCTATGAGGGGCACAGATACGCAGTATTTT.

The J gene is TRBJ1-2, the V gene TRBV7-3, with D uncertain. With 0 bases removed from V and 7 bases from J, the gap between germline ends came to 9 bases. Germline CDR1 is SGHTA and CDR2 is FQGTGA. The CDR3 has 13 amino acids. CDR3 nucleotide sequence: TGTGCCAGCAGCTTAACTGGCCAAGTTGGCTACACCTTC. It specifies CASSLTGQVGYTF. The full variable domain, its missing parts supplied by reference TRBV7-3 and TRBJ1-2, is GAGVSQTPSNKVTEKGKYVELRCDPISGHTALYWYRQSLGQGPEFLIYFQGTGAADDSGLPNDRFFAVRPEGSVSTLKIQRTERGDSAVYLCASSLTGQVGYTFGSGTRLTVV.

The chain combines TRBV11-2 with TRBJ2-5, with 10 bases that match TRBD1. The germline CDR1 and CDR2 sequences are SGHAT and FQNNGV. The CDR3 is 16 residues long. The trim removed 5 bases at V and 3 bases at J, leaving 9 bases unmatched. The CDR3 spells CASSPDPGQGKETQYF. CDR3 sequence (DNA): TGTGCCAGCAGCCCCGACCCGGGACAGGGGAAAGAGACCCAGTACTTC. Full variable domain (rest looked up from reference TRBV11-2 and TRBJ2-5): EAGVAQSPRYKIIEKRQSVAFWCNPISGHATLYWYQQILGQGPKLLIQFQNNGVVDDSQLPKDRFSAERLKGVDSTLKIQPAKLEDSAVYLCASSPDPGQGKETQYFGPGTRLLVL.

This sequence joins TRBV3-1 and TRBJ2-5, with 7 bases aligning to TRBD2. Germline assignment: CDR1 LGHDT and CDR2 YNNKEL (reference sequence). Unmatched junction bases numbered 6, after V lost 1 base and J lost 4 bases. This CDR3 spans 15 amino acids. In DNA, the CDR3 is TGTGCCAGCAGCCAAGTACTAGCGAGCGGAGAGACCCAGTACTTC. It translates to CASSQVLASGETQYF.

The chain uses TRBV19 and TRBJ2-1, with 10 bases identical to TRBD2. V dropped 7 bases and J dropped 8; count of bases not matched to a gene: 14. Germline CDR1 and CDR2: LNHDA and SQIVND (reference sequence). The CDR3 contains 16 residues. For the CDR3, the DNA is TGTGCCAGTACCGCTTGGGCTAGCGGGGGTAGTTATGAGCAGTTCTTC. Translated, it gives CASTAWASGGSYEQFF.

The sample holds a few counts of this clonotype. The V and J genes are TRBV9 and TRBJ1-2; 7 bases match TRBD1. The CDR3 is 14 amino acids. In germline, CDR1 is SGDLS, CDR2 YYNGEE. J lost 5 bases, V lost 0 bases, and 4 bases had no gene match. The CDR3 sequence: CASSVGDSWYGYTF. The CDR3, as DNA: TGTGCCAGCAGCGTAGGGGACAGCTGGTATGGCTACACCTTC.

V and J are TRBV6-7 and TRBJ2-4; tentative D call: TRBD2 (5 bases). TRBV6-7 is marked as an open reading frame, function uncertain. V gave up 2 bases and J gave up 7 bases, with 18 bases separating them. The CDR3 sequence is 16 residues long. DNA for the CDR3: TGTGCCAGCAGTTACCCCTCCGATATAAGAGGGAACATTCAGTACTTC. Protein product: CASSYPSDIRGNIQYF.

J is TRBJ2-7 and V is TRBV7-2, with 13 bases identical to TRBD2. This CDR3 spans 14 amino acids. The germline CDR1 and CDR2 sequences are SGHTA and FQGNSA. With V trimmed by 4 bases and J by 6 bases, 3 bases remained unmatched. CDR3 amino acids: CASSSGLAGAEQYV. CDR3 sequence (DNA): TGTGCCAGCAGCTCCGGACTAGCGGGGGCCGAGCAGTACGTC.

This chain uses TRBV27 with TRBJ2-7; D may be TRBD2 (5 bases). The CDR3 sequence is 14 residues long. Germline V CDR1 and CDR2: MNHEY, SMNVEV (reference sequence). V gave up 6 bases and J gave up 0 bases, with 12 bases separating them. The CDR3 region is CASRPREGSYEQYF. Here the CDR3 DNA reads TGTGCCAGCAGGCCACGGGAAGGCTCCTACGAGCAGTACTTC.

The CDR3 sequence is CASSQTANDGLYGYTF. The CDR3 DNA follows: TGCGCCAGCAGCCAAACCGCTAACGACGGACTCTATGGCTACACCTTC. V gene TRBV4-1 combines with J gene TRBJ1-2, with D unresolved. This CDR3 spans 16 amino acids. Trimming shortened V by 2 bases and J by 4 bases, and 17 bases separated the two germline ends. The germline gives CDR1 MGHRA, CDR2 YSYEKL.

The V call is TRBV20-1, the J call TRBJ1-1; 7 bases are shared with TRBD1. V lost 0 bases, J lost 1 base, and 5 bases stayed unmatched. The length of the CDR3 is 15 residues. The germline CDR1 and CDR2 sequences are DFQATT and SNEGSKA (reference sequence). The CDR3 protein is CSARDPRQGNTEAFF. The DNA for the CDR3 is TGCAGTGCTAGAGATCCGAGACAGGGGAACACTGAAGCTTTCTTT.

The chain has TRBV28 and TRBJ2-1; 9 bases match TRBD2. Trimming took 10 bases from V and 8 from J; bases not matched to a gene: 6. CDR1 and CDR2 from the germline V gene are MDHEN and SYDVKM. The CDR3 length is 12 residues. This CDR3 is CATRGGLDEQFF. The CDR3 nucleotides read TGTGCCACGCGGGGGGGCCTCGATGAGCAGTTCTTC.

This clonotype was counted a few times. The chain couples TRBV18 to TRBJ2-3; TRBD2 matches at 10 bases. Germline trimming cut 1 base from V and 4 bases from J; bases unmatched to any gene: 2. CDR1 KGHSH and CDR2 LQKENI come from the germline V gene. The CDR3 has 15 amino acids. Written as DNA, the CDR3 is TGTGCCAGCTCACCACAACTAGCGGGGCCAGATACGCAGTATTTT. This encodes CASSPQLAGPDTQYF. Complete variable domain (other parts from reference TRBV18 and TRBJ2-3): NAGVMQNPRHLVRRRGQEARLRCSPMKGHSHVYWYRQLPEEGLKFMVYLQKENIIDESGMPKERFSAEFPKEGPSILRIQQVVRGDSAAYFCASSPQLAGPDTQYFGPGTRLTVL.

The chain recombines TRBV19 with TRBJ2-7, with D perhaps given as TRBD1 or TRBD2 (5 bases each). The CDR3 is made up of 15 amino acids. The V gene's germline CDR1 is LNHDA and CDR2 SQIVND (reference sequence). Trimming stripped 3 bases from V and 2 bases from J, with 14 bases between. The CDR3 nucleotides are TGTGCCAGTAGTATCGGCAGCCGGGGCCCCTACGAGCAGTACTTC. Protein product: CASSIGSRGPYEQYF.

The chain joins TRBV15 to TRBJ2-1; D is perhaps TRBD2 (6 bases). Germline V gives CDR1 LNHNV, CDR2 YYDKDF (reference sequence). CDR3 length: 15 residues. Trimming left V 5 bases short and J 1 base short, with 12 bases between. The CDR3 coding sequence is TGTGCCACCAGCTTAGGGAGGCAGTCCTACAATGAGCAGTTCTTC. The encoded protein is CATSLGRQSYNEQFF.

This sequence joins TRBV5-6 and TRBJ2-5; possibly TRBD2 for D (5 bases). CDR3 length: 16 residues. Germline CDR1 reads SGHDT; CDR2 reads YYEEEE. The V gene lost 0 bases and the J gene lost 7 bases, with 19 bases spanning the gap. The CDR3 sequence: CASSLGRWMEERTQYF. Here the CDR3 DNA reads TGTGCCAGCAGCTTGGGGCGCTGGATGGAGGAGAGGACCCAGTACTTC.

The J gene is TRBJ2-7, the V gene TRBV12-3 or TRBV12-4; 16 positions match TRBD2. The CDR3 is made up of 16 amino acids. The V gene end was trimmed by 7 bases and the J gene end by 5 bases; junction bases not matched to a gene: 8. CDR3 sequence reads: CASIGTSGRARDEQYF. The CDR3 DNA follows: TGTGCCAGCATCGGGACTAGCGGGAGGGCCCGGGACGAGCAGTACTTC.

At least ten counts were recorded for this clonotype. The chain is built from TRBV9 and TRBJ2-1, with 8 bases matching TRBD1. CDR1 and CDR2 from the germline V gene are SGDLS and YYNGEE. The CDR3 length is 15 residues. Losses at the gene ends were 1 base for V and 8 bases for J; bases not matched to a gene: 8. The CDR3 protein is CASSVQGAPLYEQFF. CDR3 in DNA: TGTGCCAGCAGCGTACAGGGGGCCCCCCTCTATGAGCAGTTCTTC. Full variable domain (remainder filled in from reference TRBV9 and TRBJ2-1): DSGVTQTPKHLITATGQRVTLRCSPRSGDLSVYWYQQSLDQGLQFLIQYYNGEERAKGNILERFSAQQFPDLHSELNLSSLELGDSALYFCASSVQGAPLYEQFFGPGTRLTVL.

CDR3: CASSYEGLSTQYF. The DNA of the CDR3 is TGTGCCAGCAGCTACGAAGGCTTGAGTACGCAGTATTTT. This chain uses TRBV7-2 with TRBJ2-3, with unresolved D. Per the germline V gene, CDR1 is SGHTA and CDR2 is FQGNSA. The CDR3 loop spans 13 amino acids. V was pared by 4 bases and J by 8 bases, with 13 bases between.

This clonotype occurred a few times. The CDR3, as DNA: TGTGCCAGCAGTTTACCCCTCATGGGGGGGAGGATGAACACTGAAGCTTTCTTT. It yields the protein CASSLPLMGGRMNTEAFF. The V call is TRBV12-3 or TRBV12-4, the J call TRBJ1-1, with D possibly TRBD1 on 5 matching bases. The CDR3 runs 18 residues. V lost 2 bases to trimming and J lost 0 bases, with 19 bases between them.

The chain employs TRBV7-9 and TRBJ2-1; 10 nucleotides agree with TRBD2. The V gene's germline CDR1 is SEHNR and CDR2 FQNEAQ (reference sequence). The V segment lost 5 bases and the J segment 12 bases; nucleotides outside the gene matches: 7. The CDR3 contains 13 residues. Written as DNA, the CDR3 is TGTGCCAGCAGCACGGGACTAGCGAGGGTGCAGTTCTTC. Translation: CASSTGLARVQFF.

The chain has TRBV11-2 and TRBJ2-4, with 16 bases that match TRBD2. The CDR3 runs to 19 residues. The V gene end was trimmed by 6 bases and the J gene end by 2 bases; junction bases not matched to a gene: 10. The germline V gene has CDR1 SGHAT and CDR2 FQNNGV. The CDR3 sequence: CASRPPGTSGGATKNIQYF. The CDR3 nucleotides are TGTGCCAGCAGACCCCCCGGGACTAGCGGGGGGGCGACCAAAAACATTCAGTACTTC.

This clonotype was observed at least ten times. The chain joins TRBV3-1 to TRBJ2-1; possibly TRBD1 for D (6 bases). The CDR3 is 15 residues long. Germline assignment: CDR1 LGHDT and CDR2 YNNKEL (reference sequence). V lost 3 bases and J lost 9, with 18 bases in between. CDR3 sequence reads: CASSQGNTGIGEQFF. The CDR3 DNA is TGTGCCAGCAGCCAGGGAAATACAGGGATCGGTGAGCAGTTCTTC.